This TCR beta chain appears in the sequencing data of a study of cytomegalovirus exposure and HLA in healthy donors. Comments on this clone: No antigen is known for it.

CDR1 and CDR2 from the germline V gene are SGHVS and FNYEAQ. The ends were cut back, 2 bases at V and 6 bases at J, with 7 bases in the middle. The CDR3 extends over 12 amino acids. This PCR relied on a set of 60 Vbeta primers and 13 Jbeta primers. Libraries were prepared by immunoSEQ multiplex PCR; TCRdb keeps only in-frame clonotypes and omits some of them. The sample has approximately 40,000 clones; the top ten hold about 1.7%. Study findings and constraints: For most TCR beta V segments, an earlier analysis put the productive rate at about 87% or about 30% of the time. Generally TCR sequences proved uncommon, though certain public TCRs appeared in numerous donors.

The gene calls are TRBV7-6 and TRBJ2-5; no reliable D call. This receptor was identified in a woman aged 25 to 39 in good health and CMV-seronegative. The material sequenced was PBMCs. CDR3 in amino acids: CASSLSEKTQYF. The DNA of the CDR3 is TGTGCCAGCAGCTTAAGTGAGAAGACCCAGTACTTC.